These 19 T cell receptor beta chains were all obtained from the same sample, sequenced in a study of CD8+CD57+ T cells in acquired aplastic anemia. Genomic DNA constituted the template upon which TCR beta VDJ and CDR3 profiling was performed. TCRdb called the reads again in MiXCR, with one record for every CDR3 protein. The table has 350,000 to 450,000 distinct CDR3 sequences, around 72% seen once; the top ten hold 4%. Sequenced input: sorted CD4+, CD8+, or CD8+CD57+ T cells (not recorded which) from PBMCs. These receptor sequences come from a human donor in good health, serving as a control.

This chain uses TRBV24-1 with TRBJ2-3; D is unresolved. CDR1 is KGHDR and CDR2 is SFDVKD in the germline V gene. The CDR3 is 13 residues long. V was trimmed by 4 bases and J by 5 bases, leaving 9 bases between them. The CDR3 nucleotides are TGTGCCACCAGTGACCCCACGGGAGATACGCAGTATTTT. Translated: CATSDPTGDTQYF.

This clonotype was seen repeatedly, ten times or more. The gene calls are TRBV15 and TRBJ1-3, with 8 bases lining up with TRBD1. CDR1 and CDR2 (germline): LNHNV, YYDKDF (reference sequence). The CDR3 sequence is 18 residues long. V lost 3 bases, J lost 2 bases, and 12 bases stayed unmatched. The CDR3 reads CATSSRADRGFTGNTIYF. The CDR3 DNA reads TGTGCCACCAGCAGTCGGGCCGACAGGGGTTTCACTGGAAACACCATATATTTT. Full variable domain (outside the CDR3, taken from reference TRBV15 and TRBJ1-3): DAMVIQNPRYQVTQFGKPVTLSCSQTLNHNVMYWYQQKSSQAPKLLFHYYDKDFNNEADTPDNFQSRRPNTSFCFLDIRSPGLGDTAMYLCATSSRADRGFTGNTIYFGEGSWLTVV.

V gene TRBV9 combines with J gene TRBJ2-7, with 9 nucleotides matching TRBD1. Looked up from germline, CDR1 is SGDLS and CDR2 is YYNGEE. The CDR3 is made up of 13 amino acids. CDR3 DNA: TGTGCCAGCAGCGAGGCATCCGGCACAGGGGGCAACGTC. This codes for CASSEASGTGGNV.

As to this clonotype: The conserved phenylalanine or tryptophan is not found at the CDR3 terminus, so this likely reflects a read error. It is unclear where the CDR3 begins or ends on the DNA, so no DNA is shown, and the CDR3 is as TCRdb lists it. The chain combines TRBV15 with TRBJ2-5; no check of the table's D call, TRBD1, against the DNA was made. Germline CDR1 is LNHNV and CDR2 is YYDKDF (reference sequence). The CDR3 sequence runs 13 residues, both termini included. CDR3 sequence: CATSRASGGFQGY.

This chain joins TRBV20-1 and TRBJ1-4; weak D call: TRBD1 (5 bases). V lost 5 bases to trimming and J lost 5 bases, with 15 bases between them. CDR1 and CDR2 (germline): DFQATT, SNEGSKA (reference sequence). CDR3 length: 14 residues. The chain's CDR3 is CSAFDSIANEKLFF. CDR3 DNA: TGCAGTGCTTTCGACAGCATCGCGAATGAAAAACTGTTTTTT.

Of note for this clonotype: The junction departs from germline at one end; a sequencing error may be responsible. The V call is TRBV2, the J call TRBJ2-1; D is ambiguous. This CDR3 has 11 residues. Germline V gene data show CDR1 as SNHLY and CDR2 as FYNNEI. CDR3 region: CASSGNNAQYF. The CDR3 DNA is TGTGCCAGCAGTGGAAACAATGCGCAGTATTTC.

This clonotype showed up many times. The chain carries TRBV7-2 and TRBJ2-3; D might be TRBD2 (5 bases). With 1 base removed from V and 1 base from J, the gap between germline ends came to 6 bases. CDR3 size: 14 residues. Germline-derived CDR1 and CDR2 are SGHTA and FQGNSA. The DNA for the CDR3 is TGTGCCAGCAGCTTAGAAGCGGGCACAGATACGCAGTATTTT. Protein product: CASSLEAGTDTQYF.

Only a few counts were recorded for this clonotype. J is TRBJ2-7 and V is TRBV10-3, with 9 bases that match TRBD2. The junction had 7 bases not matched to a gene; V was cut back by 4 bases and J by 3 bases. The CDR3 is 15 residues long. The V gene's germline CDR1 is ENHRY and CDR2 SYGVKD. The CDR3 protein is CAISGSSGTDYEQYF. In DNA, the CDR3 is TGTGCCATCAGTGGATCTAGCGGGACTGACTACGAGCAGTACTTC.

Remarks on this clonotype: Because it lacks the conserved phenylalanine or tryptophan at the end, this CDR3 is likely a read error. The DNA is left out, because the CDR3 cannot be placed on it with certainty; the CDR3 is given as TCRdb lists it. The V and J genes are TRBV5-6 and TRBJ1-2; no DNA check was done on the table's D call, TRBD1. Germline CDR1 is SGHDT and CDR2 is YYEEEE. The CDR3 is 14 residues long, counting both termini. The CDR3 reads CASSLEAGYVSPSI.

V usage is TRBV5-4 and J usage is TRBJ2-1; a weak D match, TRBD2 (5 bases). This CDR3 spans 13 amino acids. Trimming left V 2 bases short and J 12 bases short, with 15 bases between. The V gene's germline CDR1 is SGHNT and CDR2 YYREEE (reference sequence). As DNA, the CDR3 is TGTGCCAGCAGCTTACTTTCGGGGTCGGGGCAGTTCTTC. It encodes CASSLLSGSGQFF.

This chain connects TRBV7-2 to TRBJ1-5, with D perhaps matching TRBD1 (5 bases). V lost 3 bases and J 13 bases, leaving 19 bases between the germline ends. Germline CDR1 and CDR2: SGHTA and FQGNSA. The CDR3 has 14 residues. CDR3 DNA sequence: TGTGCCAGCAGCTTCCGAGGGGCCACTGAGCAGCAGCATTTT. This gives the protein CASSFRGATEQQHF. The full variable domain, rest sourced from reference TRBV7-2 and TRBJ1-5, is GAGVSQSPSNKVTEKGKDVELRCDPISGHTALYWYRQSLGQGLEFLIYFQGNSAPDKSGLPSDRFSAERTGGSVSTLTIQRTQQEDSAVYLCASSFRGATEQQHFGDGTRLSIL.

This clonotype was detected ten times or more. The CDR3 nucleotides are TGCAGTGCAGTTGGACTAGCGGTCGACTATGATACGCAGTATTTT. Translation: CSAVGLAVDYDTQYF. The chain recombines TRBV20-1 with TRBJ2-3; the match to TRBD2 covers 10 bases. J gave up 6 bases and V 6 bases, and 12 bases lay outside the gene matches. The CDR3 extends over 15 amino acids. The germline V gene has CDR1 DFQATT and CDR2 SNEGSKA (reference sequence).

This clonotype was counted at least ten times. This chain connects TRBV7-3 to TRBJ2-6; no firm D call. Between the trimmed V and J ends, which lost 2 bases and 0 bases, there was a span of 8 bases. The length of the CDR3 is 16 residues. Germline V gene data show CDR1 as SGHTA and CDR2 as FQGTGA. CDR3 residues: CASSLGWGSGANVLTF. For the CDR3, the DNA is TGTGCCAGCAGCTTAGGGTGGGGCTCTGGGGCCAACGTCCTGACTTTC.

This clonotype was detected ten times or more. This chain links TRBV2 with TRBJ1-1, with a tentative D call TRBD1 (5 bases). CDR3 length equals 16 residues. V was clipped by 6 bases and J by 5 bases, with 22 bases between them. Germline V gives CDR1 SNHLY, CDR2 FYNNEI. CDR3 DNA sequence: TGTGCCAGCAGCTCCCCCACCGGGAGGGGTGGAACTGAAGCTTTCTTT. It encodes CASSSPTGRGGTEAFF.

This chain connects TRBV2 to TRBJ1-5; no firm D call. The assigned J gene may be wrong: the sequence end matches TRBJ1-6 better. CDR1 and CDR2 (germline): SNHLY, FYNNEI. The CDR3 totals 15 residues. The CDR3 protein is CASSEDYSRHSPLHF. The CDR3, as DNA: TGTGCCAGCAGTGAAGATTACAGTCGGCATTCACCCCTCCACTTT.

As for this clonotype: A read error is likely, as this CDR3 ends without the conserved phenylalanine or tryptophan. This chain connects TRBV7-2 to TRBJ1-5; D is unresolved. The CDR3 is made up of 13 amino acids. Deletions cut 2 bases from V and 13 bases from J, with 15 bases between. CDR1 is SGHTA and CDR2 is FQGNSA in the germline V gene. The CDR3 nucleotides read TGTGCCAGCAGCTTACCTCAGACGTACTATCAGCATACT. It is translated as CASSLPQTYYQHT.

V usage is TRBV7-9 and J usage is TRBJ1-2; D not resolved. Germline CDR1 and CDR2: SEHNR and FQNEAQ (reference sequence). There are 15 residues in the CDR3. Deletions cut 6 bases from V and 0 bases from J, with 14 bases between. The CDR3 DNA is TGTGCCAGCAGTCGTTTTGGTCTAGCTAACTATGGCTACACCTTC. The encoded protein is CASSRFGLANYGYTF.

The V call is TRBV15, the J call TRBJ2-1, with a possible D match to TRBD1 (6 bases). This CDR3 is built from 16 residues. Germline CDR1 LNHNV, CDR2 YYDKDF (reference sequence). Trimming took 0 bases from V and 3 from J, leaving 12 bases between them. The CDR3 protein is CATSRDPHRDYNEQFF. Here the CDR3 DNA reads TGTGCCACCAGCAGAGATCCTCACAGGGACTACAATGAGCAGTTCTTC.

Of note for this clonotype: The conserved final phenylalanine or tryptophan is absent from the CDR3, which likely points to a read error. The limits of the CDR3 on the DNA are not certain, so only TCRdb's listed CDR3 is given. The chain links TRBV7-2 to TRBJ1-1; the table's D call, TRBD1, was not checked against the DNA. Germline V gene lookup returns CDR1 SGHTA and CDR2 FQGNSA. The CDR3 adds up to 13 amino acids, both ends counted. CDR3 sequence reads: CASSRRQRAAAFH.